This T cell receptor (beta chain) was documented in a study of blood T cells in healthy people across ages. Regarding this clonotype: As yet, its antigen is unknown.

Study-level points and caveats: Getting older went along with TCR beta diversity per million T cells dropping roughly linearly.

Per germline, CDR1 SGHTA and CDR2 FQGNSA. V was pared by 2 bases and J by 6 bases, with 14 bases between. The length of the CDR3 is 15 residues. The donors, all healthy, were Caucasians living in Russia, aged about 6 to 90. Staff drew roughly 10 milliliters of peripheral blood from each donor. Isolated per sample were at least 6 million PBMCs. Through a sample-barcoded 5' primer and a J-beta primer mix, a second PCR was run for roughly 6 to 12 cycles. TCRdb called the 5' RACE reads again in MiXCR, with one record for every CDR3 protein. Found here are roughly 1.9 million distinct CDR3 sequences, around 40% of them singletons; the top ten hold approximately 22%.

Sequencing was done on a sample of blood. The J gene is TRBJ2-1, the V gene TRBV7-2; weak D call: TRBD2 (6 bases). The receptor comes from a human donor in good health. CDR3 coding DNA: TGTGCCAGCAGCTTAAAGGAGGGCTCAAGCAATGAGCAGTTCTTC. It yields the protein CASSLKEGSSNEQFF.